The following is a T cell receptor beta chain sequence with its context. Only a few counts were recorded for this clonotype. No antigen is known for it. The record has no base qualities; no much larger clone is one base away. As encoded in the germline V gene (reference sequence), CDR1 is LNHDA while CDR2 is SQIVND. V is shortened by 6 bases, J by 6 bases, and the region joining them spans 14 bases. The CDR3 starts with the cysteine, ends with the phenylalanine, and has 14 residues. Only the CDR3 region is kept as DNA, spanning 42 bases read in frame from base 1. The data originate from a study of T cells in Graves' hyperthyroidism and ophthalmopathy (dated by TCRdb to about 2019). Context from the whole study: Peripheral blood was sampled at the time of initial diagnosis, prior to any treatment. To identify TCR V-J signatures that set the groups apart, the researchers used a discovery cohort of more than 95 patients, made up of fewer than 50 with Graves' ophthalmopathy and some 56 with stable Graves' hyperthyroidism. Whether ophthalmopathy could be predicted prospectively was tested in an independent validation cohort made up of about 18 hyperthyroidism patients plus 17 patients who later progressed to ophthalmopathy. The 100 discovery patients were randomly split 7:3 into training and test sets. Thyroid tissue and blood T-cell repertoires from more than 5 Graves' hyperthyroidism patients were also compared in the study. After sampling, hyperthyroidism patients received methimazole starting at 30 mg daily, and ophthalmopathy patients received high-dose intravenous methylprednisolone. TCR Vbeta CDR3 sequencing of 120 to 150 peripheral blood samples (under 45 ophthalmopathy, about 74 hyperthyroidism and about 17 progressor patients) is reported in the paper.

Hyperthyroidism patients were newly diagnosed, had a disease duration of under 2 months, and were aged 18 to 65 years. Any patient with an uncontrolled infection, another autoimmune disease, pregnancy or lactation was excluded. Diagnoses were based on clinical symptoms, serum thyroxine and TRAb, thyroid ultrasound and orbital computed tomography. Blood from progressor patients was collected at the time of first diagnosis with hyperthyroidism, before any ophthalmopathy symptoms had appeared. PBMCs were separated from approximately 10 ml of fresh peripheral blood using Ficoll-Paque density gradient centrifugation. Progressor patients were first diagnosed with Graves' hyperthyroidism and then developed ophthalmopathy during follow-up. Trizol reagent was used to extract total RNA, and RNA quality was then checked on an Agilent 2100 Bioanalyzer. Study-wide findings and limitations: A model built on a 13 V-J signature distinguished ophthalmopathy from stable hyperthyroidism, reaching around 90% sensitivity and under 84% specificity in cross-validation and 80%/75% in testing. In validation, the model predicted progression to ophthalmopathy with 65% to 71% sensitivity and 72.22% specificity, a median of 6.5 months before onset. No statistical method was used to fix the sample size in advance, and group allocation was not hidden from the investigators. Blood samples also contained most of the expanded thyroid clonotypes (frequency above 0.001), which suggests that blood repertoires may reflect thyroid immune responses.

The TCR beta CDR3 regions were amplified from RNA transcripts. The TCR CDR3 was subjected to a first round of RT-PCR using the HTBI primer set and the Qiagen OneStep RT-PCR kit. Libraries were constructed in a second round of multiplex PCR, after which size selection and purification were carried out. The libraries were sequenced on an Illumina HiSeq2000 using paired-end 100 bp reads. As for the authors' bioinformatics: Raw data were processed with SOAPnuke, discarding reads with adapters, uncalled bases, mean Phred below 15, or no exact constant-primer or identifier match. High-quality paired reads were merged with COPE v1.2.5, and unique nucleotide sequences were defined as clonotypes. Clonotypes were aligned to IMGT TRBV, TRBD and TRBJ reference segments using MiTCR v1.1. Analysis was restricted to V-J combinations with a frequency above 0.0001, which covered about 99% of repertoires. A TCS score was defined as the ratio between F50 (clonal expansion) and ExV (chaos), using BLOSUM62-based TCRdist between CDR3 peptides within each V-J. Welch's t-statistics and random forest reduced some 510 V-J features to roughly 13, which were used in a naive Bayes classifier (R e1071). The public reads were quality trimmed at Q25 with fastp and then assembled into clones with MiXCR by TCRdb, keeping productive beta chains. Every entry covers one CDR3 protein and lists the most common genes and DNA from its rows. The V and J calls here are based on TCRdb, not the publication. The sample table contains 270,000 or so distinct CDR3 sequences; only one count was recorded for approximately 14% of them. Around 30% of the sample rests with the top ten.

This sequence was found in a woman in her fifties or sixties with Graves' hyperthyroidism that later progressed to Graves' ophthalmopathy. Sequenced material: blood. The chain employs TRBV19 and TRBJ1-4, with no confidently assigned D gene. The sequence in DNA is TGTGCCAGTAGCAATCTAGGCGGGGATGAAAAACTGTTTTTT. It specifies CASSNLGGDEKLFF.